What follows is one TCR beta chain and its context. Its antigen is unknown. The CDR3 has 15 amino acids. Germline V CDR1 and CDR2: SGHRS, YFSETQ. Germline trimming cut 0 bases from V and 3 bases from J; bases unmatched to any gene: 2. The data were taken from a study of CD8+ T cells in alopecia areata. The study, taken as a whole, reports: Although TCR sharing was seen in mice, sharing across patients was less clear, possibly for HLA-related reasons. The study found tofacitinib significantly decreased scalp clonality and expanded CD8+ clones among the top 100. Besides other cells, scalp samples also yield sequences of resident alphabeta T cells from normal skin.

After isolation, RNA underwent reverse transcription to generate cDNA as the sequencing template. The method was immunoSEQ multiplex PCR; TCRdb's version includes in-frame clones alone and lacks a portion of them. The data show 95,000 to 150,000 clones, with roughly 55% seen just once and 4.5% to 6% held by the top ten. As for treatment: oral pan-JAK inhibitor, 5-10 mg twice daily. The sequencing here drew on CD4+ T cells sorted from blood, taken at week 4, from a patient treated with tofacitinib. The gene calls are TRBV5-1 and TRBJ2-2; 7 bases map to TRBD1. This TCR was sampled from a human donor with alopecia areata. Here the CDR3 DNA reads TGCGCCAGCAGCTTGGAAGACAGGGACACCGGGGAGCTGTTTTTT. The encoded protein is CASSLEDRDTGELFF.